This is a list of T cell receptor beta chains from one sample in a study of blood T cells in healthy people across ages. TCRdb reanalysed the 5' RACE reads using MiXCR and keeps one entry per CDR3 protein. Among 1.5 million to 2 million distinct CDR3 sequences listed, just under 50% were seen once. Specimen: blood. The receptors here all came from a middle-aged woman in good health. Both conserved end residues are part of each CDR3. A D gene is named only where the DNA matches it firmly. Expanded clones get a size class; other rows say once, few or many, or leave the size out.

cdr3_aa	cdr3_nt	v_call	j_call	d_call	clone_size
CASSEVSEQYF	TGTGCCAGCAGTGAAGTCTCAGAGCAGTACTTC	TRBV6-1	TRBJ2-7	.	.
CASSGLLAGGNNEQFF	TGTGCCAGCAGCGGCCTACTAGCGGGGGGAAACAATGAGCAGTTCTTC	TRBV7-2	TRBJ2-1	TRBD2	.
CASSSEAETQYF	TGCGCCAGCAGCTCGGAAGCGGAGACCCAGTACTTC	TRBV5-1	TRBJ2-5	.	.
CSAEGASTDTQYF	TGCAGCGCCGAAGGGGCTAGCACAGATACGCAGTATTTT	TRBV29-1	TRBJ2-3	.	few
CASSWSGLAGAKETQYF	TGTGCCAGCAGTTGGTCTGGACTAGCGGGGGCCAAAGAGACCCAGTACTTC	TRBV27	TRBJ2-5	TRBD2	few
CSAPEGADTQYF	TGCAGTGCCCCTGAGGGTGCAGATACGCAGTATTTT	TRBV20-1	TRBJ2-3	.	.
CASSWTSRAFF	TGTGCCAGCAGCTGGACCTCGAGGGCTTTCTTT	TRBV6-2/TRBV6-3	TRBJ1-1	.	once
CAINRVGGDYNEQYF	TGTGCCATAAATAGGGTGGGGGGGGACTACAATGAGCAGTACTTC	TRBV12-3/TRBV12-4	TRBJ2-7	TRBD2	.
CASTRSSGLGYEQYF	TGTGCCAGCACCCGATCATCGGGACTTGGCTACGAGCAGTACTTC	TRBV28	TRBJ2-7	.	.
CSAQSGVVDNEQFF	TGCAGTGCCCAGTCAGGCGTCGTCGACAATGAGCAGTTCTTC	TRBV20-1	TRBJ2-1	.	once
CASTKDGNNSPLHF	TGTGCCAGTACCAAGGACGGTAATAACTCACCCCTCCACTTT	TRBV19	TRBJ1-6	.	.
CASRFLQGALGYTF	TGTGCCAGCCGATTTCTACAGGGGGCTCTCGGCTACACCTTC	TRBV18	TRBJ1-2	TRBD1	.
CASSFRVWGANVLTF	TGCGCCAGCAGCTTCAGGGTGTGGGGGGCCAACGTCCTGACTTTC	TRBV5-1	TRBJ2-6	.	few
CSAGTSADTQYF	TGCAGCGCAGGGACATCCGCAGATACGCAGTATTTT	TRBV29-1	TRBJ2-3	.	.
CSARHPLGQGDEQFF	TGCAGTGCTAGACACCCACTAGGGCAGGGGGATGAGCAGTTCTTC	TRBV20-1	TRBJ2-1	TRBD1	.
CASSLMSGGEVKTQYF	TGTGCCAGCAGCTTAATGTCAGGGGGTGAAGTGAAGACCCAGTACTTC	TRBV7-2	TRBJ2-5	TRBD1	few
CASSVPGQGWSRETQYF	TGTGCCAGCAGCGTCCCGGGACAGGGTTGGAGTCGAGAGACCCAGTACTTC	TRBV7-9	TRBJ2-5	TRBD1	.
CASSSWTQWRDEKLFF	TGTGCCAGCAGCTCTTGGACTCAATGGCGCGATGAAAAACTGTTTTTT	TRBV7-9	TRBJ1-4	.	.
CASSARTGTQYF	TGTGCCAGCAGCGCCAGGACCGGGACCCAGTACTTC	TRBV7-9	TRBJ2-5	.	.
CASSGRGGPILPSYTF	TGTGCCAGCAGCGGACGAGGCGGTCCTATCCTCCCGTCCTACACCTTC	TRBV9	TRBJ1-2	.	.
CASSVQGLGEKLFF	TGTGCCAGCAGCGTACAGGGGCTGGGTGAAAAACTGTTTTTT	TRBV7-9	TRBJ1-4	TRBD1	.
CASSQEYKPSGANVLTF	TGCGCCAGCAGCCAAGAATACAAACCCTCTGGGGCCAACGTCCTGACTTTC	TRBV4-3	TRBJ2-6	.	few
CASSLSPGTGGIQYF	TGCGCCAGCAGCTTGAGTCCCGGGACAGGGGGAATCCAGTACTTC	TRBV5-1	TRBJ2-4	TRBD1	few
CASSRTSGGEQYF	TGTGCCAGCAGCCGAACGTCGGGGGGCGAGCAGTACTTC	TRBV7-3	TRBJ2-7	TRBD2	.
CASSLGFLSYNEQFF	TGTGCCAGCAGTTTGGGGTTTTTATCCTACAATGAGCAGTTCTTC	TRBV27	TRBJ2-1	.	.
CASSPERFERGAHIAEEQYF	TGTGCCAGCAGCCCTGAGCGTTTCGAGCGGGGGGCCCATATAGCGGAGGAGCAGTACTTC	TRBV7-8	TRBJ2-5	TRBD2	.
CSASKVAGGPYNEQFF	TGCAGTGCTAGTAAGGTAGCGGGGGGGCCCTACAATGAGCAGTTCTTC	TRBV20-1	TRBJ2-1	TRBD2	once
CASSFHSGGGYTF	TGTGCCAGCAGTTTCCACTCTGGGGGGGGCTACACCTTC	TRBV12-3/TRBV12-4	TRBJ1-2	.	few
CATEFRGGRLNEQFF	TGTGCCACTGAGTTTCGGGGGGGGCGGCTAAATGAGCAGTTCTTC	TRBV28	TRBJ2-1	TRBD2	.
CASRGLASYNEQFF	TGTGCCAGCAGAGGGCTAGCATCCTACAATGAGCAGTTCTTC	TRBV7-9	TRBJ2-1	.	few
CASSSRWYEQYF	TGTGCCAGCAGCTCCAGGTGGTACGAGCAGTACTTC	TRBV28	TRBJ2-7	.	.
CASSLGPRIETQYF	TGCGCCAGCAGCTTGGGGCCGAGGATAGAGACCCAGTACTTC	TRBV5-1	TRBJ2-5	.	few
CSARDRQGARYEQYF	TGCAGTGCTAGAGATCGACAGGGGGCTAGGTACGAGCAGTACTTC	TRBV20-1	TRBJ2-7	TRBD1	once
CATSRETSIYGYTF	TGTGCCACCAGCAGAGAAACGTCGATCTATGGCTACACCTTC	TRBV15	TRBJ1-2	.	.
CASSLRGTSSSGANVLTF	TGTGCCAGCAGCTTAAGGGGGACAAGTAGCTCTGGGGCCAACGTCCTGACTTTC	TRBV7-3	TRBJ2-6	.	.
CASSFGTGLSYEQYF	TGTGCCAGCAGTTTCGGGACAGGCCTATCCTACGAGCAGTACTTC	TRBV12-3/TRBV12-4	TRBJ2-7	TRBD1	.
CSAREGTGPNNEQFF	TGCAGTGCTAGAGAGGGGACAGGGCCCAACAATGAGCAGTTCTTC	TRBV20-1	TRBJ2-1	TRBD1	.
CSALQGANYGYTF	TGCAGCGCCTTACAGGGGGCTAACTATGGCTACACCTTC	TRBV29-1	TRBJ1-2	TRBD1	few
CSAGRGTSDYEQYF	TGCAGTGCTGGACGCGGGACTAGCGACTACGAGCAGTACTTC	TRBV20-1	TRBJ2-7	TRBD2	few
CASSYKDRVRYTEAFF	TGTGCCAGCAGTTACAAGGACAGGGTGAGGTACACTGAAGCTTTCTTT	TRBV6-2/TRBV6-3	TRBJ1-1	TRBD1	.
CASRWTSGVNNEQFF	TGTGCCAGCAGGTGGACTAGCGGGGTAAACAATGAGCAGTTCTTC	TRBV6-6	TRBJ2-1	TRBD2	.
CASSFSRDIITDTQYF	TGTGCCAGCAGCTTTTCCCGGGACATAATCACAGATACGCAGTATTTT	TRBV11-2	TRBJ2-3	.	.
CATSDWTGHQPQHF	TGTGCCACCAGCGACTGGACAGGGCATCAGCCCCAGCATTTT	TRBV15	TRBJ1-5	TRBD1	few
CASSFRGNNSPLHF	TGTGCCAGCAGTTTTAGGGGGAATAATTCACCCCTCCACTTT	TRBV28	TRBJ1-6	.	.
CASTAEGAWEKLFF	TGTGCCAGCACCGCAGAGGGGGCATGGGAAAAACTGTTTTTT	TRBV2	TRBJ1-4	TRBD1	.
CAISDAGALQETQYF	TGTGCCATCAGTGATGCGGGGGCCCTCCAAGAGACCCAGTACTTC	TRBV10-3	TRBJ2-5	.	.
CASSLGQGRGTQYF	TGTGCCAGCAGCCTCGGACAGGGGCGGGGGACCCAGTACTTC	TRBV7-2	TRBJ2-5	TRBD1	few
CARKVPGTRRAVAKNIQYF	TGCGCCAGAAAGGTTCCCGGGACAAGACGGGCTGTAGCCAAAAACATTCAGTACTTC	TRBV10-1	TRBJ2-4	.	.
CASSQEGYRGNEKLFF	TGCGCCAGCAGCCAAGAAGGTTACCGAGGGAATGAAAAACTGTTTTTT	TRBV4-1	TRBJ1-4	.	few
CASSPRQGARGYTF	TGTGCCAGCAGCCCGAGACAGGGGGCGCGGGGCTACACCTTC	TRBV7-2	TRBJ1-2	TRBD1	few
CASSKKLEGYEQYF	TGTGCCAGCAGCAAAAAACTCGAGGGGTACGAGCAGTACTTC	TRBV21-1	TRBJ2-7	.	.
CAGGTLVNTIYF	TGTGCCGGTGGGACTCTGGTAAACACCATATATTTT	TRBV12-3/TRBV12-4	TRBJ1-3	.	once
CASSYGGLARQDTQYF	TGTGCCAGCAGTTACGGGGGACTAGCTCGGCAAGATACGCAGTATTTT	TRBV6-5	TRBJ2-3	TRBD2	.
CASSQVHRAGMGTEAFF	TGTGCCAGCAGCCAAGTCCACAGGGCGGGGATGGGCACTGAAGCTTTCTTT	TRBV4-2	TRBJ1-1	.	.
CASSPSRLAKNIKYF	TGTGCCAGCTCACCAAGCAGACTAGCCAAGAACATTAAGTACTTC	TRBV18	TRBJ2-5	TRBD2	.
CASRPTGSTRDTQYF	TGTGCCAGCAGACCGACAGGTTCGACCCGAGATACGCAGTATTTT	TRBV11-2	TRBJ2-3	.	.